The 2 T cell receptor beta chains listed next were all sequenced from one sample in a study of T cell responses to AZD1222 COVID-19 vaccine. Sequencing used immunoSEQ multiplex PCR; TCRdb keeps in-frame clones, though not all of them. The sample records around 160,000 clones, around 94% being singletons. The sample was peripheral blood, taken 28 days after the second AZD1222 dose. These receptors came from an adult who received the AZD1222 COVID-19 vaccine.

The DNA of the CDR3 is TGTGCCAGCAGTTTGGGTGGGGGATCTGAAGCTTTCTTT. Residues: CASSLGGGSEAFF. This chain links TRBV12-3 or TRBV12-4 with TRBJ1-1, with TRBD1 as a possible D gene (5 bases). Deletions cut 3 bases from V and 6 bases from J, with 11 bases between. The CDR3 is 13 residues long.

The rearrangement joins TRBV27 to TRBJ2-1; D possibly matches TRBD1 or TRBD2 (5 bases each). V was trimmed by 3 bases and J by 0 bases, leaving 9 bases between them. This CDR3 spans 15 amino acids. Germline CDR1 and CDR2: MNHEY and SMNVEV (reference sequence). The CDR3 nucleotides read TGTGCCAGCAGTTTTTCGGGGCCCTCCTACAATGAGCAGTTCTTC. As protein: CASSFSGPSYNEQFF.